This T cell receptor (beta chain) was obtained from a study of blood T cells in healthy people across ages. V trimming: 4 bases; J trimming: 2 bases; junction bases outside the gene matches: 5. The CDR3 spans 15 residues. The germline V gene has CDR1 SGHTA and CDR2 FQGTGA. It was with a sample-barcoded 5' primer and a J-beta primer mix that a second PCR of roughly 7 to 11 cycles was run. TCRdb called the 5' RACE reads again in MiXCR, with one record for every CDR3 protein. The table has under 700,000 distinct CDR3 sequences, 24% seen once. This clonotype was picked up a small number of times. These data were also reused for a study on T cells of mothers and their children.

The rearrangement links TRBV7-3 to TRBJ2-3, with 8 bases fitting TRBD2. Material: blood. The origin of this receptor is a boy aged 5-17 years in good health. This CDR3 is CASSWVAGTTDTQYF. CDR3 nucleotide sequence: TGTGCCAGCAGCTGGGTAGCGGGGACCACAGATACGCAGTATTTT. Drawing the rest from reference TRBV7-3 and TRBJ2-3, the complete variable domain is GAGVSQTPSNKVTEKGKYVELRCDPISGHTALYWYRQSLGQGPEFLIYFQGTGAADDSGLPNDRFFAVRPEGSVSTLKIQRTERGDSAVYLCASSWVAGTTDTQYFGPGTRLTVL.